The 10 T cell receptor beta chains given below trace back to one sample, sequenced in a study of CD8 T cells in ankylosing spondylitis. TCRdb re-called the 5' RACE reads through MiXCR, storing one row per CDR3 protein. Among about 240,000 distinct CDR3 sequences listed, approximately 12% were seen once. The sequenced sample consisted of blood, either unsorted or a sorted T cell fraction (not recorded which). The receptor set was obtained from a male donor with ankylosing spondylitis or in good health (not recorded which).

This clonotype was recorded a few times. The chain uses TRBV2 and TRBJ1-2; D is unclear. The CDR3 length is 12 residues. Germline-derived CDR1 and CDR2 are SNHLY and FYNNEI. The V gene lost 6 bases and the J gene lost 7 bases, with 12 bases spanning the gap. In DNA form, the CDR3 reads TGTGCCAGCAGCCCCTCCCATAGTGGCTACACCTTC. Its translation is CASSPSHSGYTF.

This clonotype was counted a few times. The chain couples TRBV7-6 to TRBJ2-5, with a possible D match to TRBD1 (6 bases). The length of the CDR3 is 15 residues. V was pared by 2 bases and J by 5 bases, with 15 bases between. The germline gives CDR1 SGHVS, CDR2 FNYEAQ. The CDR3 region has the DNA TGTGCCAGCAGCTTATGGGCAGGGGCGCGGGAGACCCAGTACTTC. Its protein product is CASSLWAGARETQYF.

This clonotype was recorded a few times. The chain links TRBV13 to TRBJ2-1, with D unclear. Germline-derived CDR1 and CDR2 are PRHDT and FYEKMQ (reference sequence). The CDR3 covers 15 residues. Trimming stripped 8 bases from V and 2 bases from J, with 16 bases between. The CDR3 spells CASSNPLRPYNEQFF. The CDR3 bases are TGTGCCAGCTCAAATCCTCTACGTCCCTACAATGAGCAGTTCTTC.

This clonotype came up many times. V is TRBV20-1 and J is TRBJ2-7; 7 positions agree with TRBD2. The CDR3 length is 15 residues. CDR1 and CDR2 from the germline V gene are DFQATT and SNEGSKA (reference sequence). Trimming at V came to 2 bases and at J to 3 bases, leaving 10 bases not matched to a gene. CDR3 nucleotides: TGCAGTGCTAGACACCAAGCGGGACTTTTCTACGAGCAGTACTTC. This translates into CSARHQAGLFYEQYF.

The V gene is TRBV28, the J gene TRBJ2-7; 9 bases fit TRBD2. The V and J ends lost 1 base and 3 bases, in that order; junction bases with no gene match: 4. The CDR3 is 15 amino acids. The germline CDR1 and CDR2 sequences are MDHEN and SYDVKM. The CDR3 reads CASSLSPAGGYEQYF. The CDR3, as DNA: TGTGCCAGCAGTTTATCCCCAGCGGGAGGCTACGAGCAGTACTTC.

This clonotype appeared a few times. This chain connects TRBV4-1 to TRBJ2-7, with D unresolved. V lost 0 bases and J lost 1, with 7 bases in between. The CDR3 runs 14 residues. Germline lookup yields CDR1 MGHRA and CDR2 YSYEKL. The CDR3 loop reads CASSQETESYEQYF. CDR3 in DNA: TGCGCCAGCAGCCAAGAGACGGAATCCTACGAGCAGTACTTC.

There are many counts of this clonotype. The rearrangement joins TRBV6-5 to TRBJ2-1; either TRBD1 or TRBD2 may supply D (5 bases each). Per germline, CDR1 MNHEY and CDR2 SVGAGI. The length of the CDR3 is 15 residues. The V end was cut by 2 bases, the J end by 0 bases, with 8 bases between. The CDR3, as DNA: TGTGCCAGCAGTTACGGGGGAAGCTCCTACAATGAGCAGTTCTTC. Its translation: CASSYGGSSYNEQFF.

In the case of this clonotype: A much larger clone is a single base away; this may be a read error. The chain is built from TRBV12-3 or TRBV12-4 and TRBJ2-3, with 9 bases fitting TRBD1. This CDR3 comprises 15 residues. This chain's CDR3 is CVSSLYRGLPDTQYF. The CDR3 coding sequence is TGTGTCAGCAGTTTGTACAGGGGGCTCCCAGATACGCAGTATTTT.

This clonotype was recorded many times. The chain couples TRBV5-6 to TRBJ2-2; no definite D call. V lost 6 bases and J 7 bases, leaving 13 bases between the germline ends. Germline V lookup: CDR1 SGHDT, CDR2 YYEEEE. This CDR3 contains 13 residues. The CDR3 reads CASNSIMSGELFF. CDR3 DNA: TGTGCCAGCAACTCGATTATGAGCGGGGAGCTGTTTTTT.

This clonotype was seen more than once but under ten times. V is TRBV6-1 and J is TRBJ1-1, with D possibly TRBD1 on 6 matching bases. Germline values: CDR1 MNHNS, CDR2 SASEGT. The CDR3 loop spans 14 amino acids. V lost 10 bases to trimming and J lost 5 bases, with 20 bases between them. CDR3 nucleotide sequence: TGTGCCATCAAAAGGGGGGCGGTAGGTACTGAAGCTTTCTTT. Its protein is CAIKRGAVGTEAFF.